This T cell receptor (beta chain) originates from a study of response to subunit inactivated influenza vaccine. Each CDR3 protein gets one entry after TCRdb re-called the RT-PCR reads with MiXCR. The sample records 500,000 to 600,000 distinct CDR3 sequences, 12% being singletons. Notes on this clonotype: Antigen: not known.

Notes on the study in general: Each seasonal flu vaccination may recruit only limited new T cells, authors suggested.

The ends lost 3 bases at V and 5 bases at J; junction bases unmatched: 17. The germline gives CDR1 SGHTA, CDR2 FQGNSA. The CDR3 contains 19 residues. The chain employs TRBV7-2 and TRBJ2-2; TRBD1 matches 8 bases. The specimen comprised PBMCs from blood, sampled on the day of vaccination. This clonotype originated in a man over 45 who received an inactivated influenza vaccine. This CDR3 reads CASSFARDGTGRRTGELFF. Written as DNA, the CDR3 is TGTGCCAGCAGCTTTGCACGAGACGGGACAGGCCGACGGACCGGGGAGCTGTTTTTT.